These 27 T cell receptor beta chains came from one sample sequenced in a study of T cell responses to AZD1222 COVID-19 vaccine. Produced via immunoSEQ multiplex PCR; TCRdb's table is partial and in-frame only. The data contain about 69,000 clones, over 65% of them seen just once; the ten biggest clones take up more than 20%. The sample consisted of peripheral blood, taken 28 days after the second AZD1222 dose. All receptors derive from an adult who received the AZD1222 COVID-19 vaccine.

V is TRBV25-1 and J is TRBJ1-4, with D possibly matching TRBD1 (5 bases). Looked up from germline, CDR1 is MGHDK and CDR2 is SYGVNS. V was shortened by 6 bases and J by 7 bases, with 15 bases between the two germline ends. CDR3 size: 14 residues. The CDR3, as DNA: TGTGCCAGCAGCGGGGACGGCCTTCCTGAAAAACTGTTTTTT. Protein: CASSGDGLPEKLFF.

The V call is TRBV2, the J call TRBJ1-1, with no clear D. The CDR3 consists of 10 residues. Trimming removed 3 bases at V and 11 bases at J, with 7 bases between. Germline V gene lookup returns CDR1 SNHLY and CDR2 FYNNEI. CDR3 region: CASSEWEAFF. The CDR3 DNA reads TGTGCCAGCAGTGAGTGGGAGGCTTTCTTT.

This sequence joins TRBV12-5 and TRBJ1-1; TRBD1 might be the D (5 bases). CDR3 length: 17 residues. Germline CDR1 LGHNT, CDR2 FRNRAP. The germline V and J ends were trimmed by 0 bases and 3 bases, with 17 bases remaining between them. The DNA of the CDR3 is TGTGCTAGTGGTTTGGTCCGCTTGGTGGGGGGGGACACTGAAGCTTTCTTT. Protein product: CASGLVRLVGGDTEAFF.

The chain joins TRBV24-1 to TRBJ2-3, with 8 bases aligning to TRBD2. The CDR3 spans 15 residues. Unmatched junction bases numbered 6, after V lost 4 bases and J lost 4 bases. Germline V gene lookup returns CDR1 KGHDR and CDR2 SFDVKD. The CDR3 loop reads CATSDSRGAADTQYF. CDR3 sequence (DNA): TGTGCCACCAGTGACTCGCGGGGGGCGGCAGATACGCAGTATTTT.

This clone was recorded a few times. V gene TRBV19 combines with J gene TRBJ2-2; D remains ambiguous. The CDR3 length is 12 residues. The germline gives CDR1 LNHDA, CDR2 SQIVND (reference sequence). Trimming stripped 1 base from V and 9 bases from J, with 6 bases between. The CDR3 here is CASSIGLRELFF. In nucleotides, the CDR3 is TGTGCCAGTAGTATAGGCCTCCGGGAGCTGTTTTTT.

The chain employs TRBV6-5 and TRBJ1-2; D remains ambiguous. Germline loops: CDR1 MNHEY, CDR2 SVGAGI. V was trimmed by 1 base and J by 5 bases, leaving 5 bases between them. The CDR3 is 12 residues long. The CDR3 DNA sequence: TGTGCCAGCAGTTACTTGGGGTATGGCTACACCTTC. It specifies CASSYLGYGYTF.

The chain recombines TRBV12-3 or TRBV12-4 with TRBJ2-7; no clear D gene. The germline V and J ends were trimmed by 5 bases and 5 bases, with 13 bases remaining between them. CDR3 length: 13 amino acids. The CDR3 DNA sequence: TGTGCCAGCAGTCCCCAACTTTGGGACGAGCAGTACTTC. Its protein is CASSPQLWDEQYF.

As DNA, the CDR3 is TGTGCCAGCAGTTACTCGAACGAAAACACTGAAGCTTTCTTT. As protein: CASSYSNENTEAFF. J is TRBJ1-1 and V is TRBV6-5; D is uncertain. The V gene lost 0 bases and the J gene lost 2 bases, with 7 bases spanning the gap. Germline V gene data show CDR1 as MNHEY and CDR2 as SVGAGI. The CDR3 has 14 residues.

This chain links TRBV5-1 with TRBJ1-4, with TRBD1 matching 9 bases. This CDR3 contains 17 residues. Trimming at V came to 0 bases and at J to 5 bases, leaving 8 bases not matched to a gene. Looked up from germline, CDR1 is SGHRS and CDR2 is YFSETQ. CDR3 DNA sequence: TGCGCCAGCAGCTTGGGATGGACAGGGGCGATAAATGAAAAACTGTTTTTT. As protein: CASSLGWTGAINEKLFF.

The gene calls are TRBV4-1 and TRBJ2-1, with D unresolved. This CDR3 is built from 14 residues. Trimming removed 4 bases at V and 1 base at J, with 8 bases between. Germline V lookup: CDR1 MGHRA, CDR2 YSYEKL. The CDR3 reads CASSRAGSYNEQFF. The CDR3 DNA is TGCGCCAGCAGCCGAGCCGGGTCCTACAATGAGCAGTTCTTC.

The chain uses TRBV6-1 and TRBJ1-6, with D perhaps matching TRBD1 (6 bases). This CDR3 is built from 15 residues. Germline CDR1 reads MNHNS; CDR2 reads SASEGT. The V end was cut by 0 bases, the J end by 13 bases, with 16 bases between. CDR3 residues: CASSEAGQRGIPLHF. The CDR3 DNA sequence: TGTGCCAGCAGTGAAGCTGGACAGCGGGGCATCCCCCTCCACTTT.

This chain uses TRBV19 with TRBJ1-1; D might be TRBD1 (5 bases). This CDR3 region has 13 residues. Per the germline V gene, CDR1 is LNHDA and CDR2 is SQIVND (reference sequence). The V and J ends lost 3 bases and 6 bases respectively, with 11 bases between them. The CDR3 DNA reads as TGTGCCAGTAGTATTGCGGGGGTGGCTGAAGCTTTCTTT. This gives the protein CASSIAGVAEAFF. The whole variable domain, remainder taken from reference TRBV19 and TRBJ1-1, is DGGITQSPKYLFRKEGQNVTLSCEQNLNHDAMYWYRQDPGQGLRLIYYSQIVNDFQKGDIAEGYSVSREKKESFPLTVTSAQKNPTAFYLCASSIAGVAEAFFGQGTRLTVV.

The V and J genes are TRBV7-9 and TRBJ2-7; perhaps TRBD2 as D (5 bases). The CDR3 is 14 residues long. Between the trimmed V and J ends, which lost 4 bases and 0 bases, there was a span of 10 bases. CDR1 and CDR2 (germline): SEHNR, FQNEAQ (reference sequence). The CDR3 DNA sequence: TGTGCCAGCAGCTCAAGCGGTCACTCCTACGAGCAGTACTTC. Translation: CASSSSGHSYEQYF.

The genes are TRBV30 and TRBJ1-1; 9 positions match TRBD1. Germline trimming cut 2 bases from V and 3 bases from J; bases unmatched to any gene: 13. There are 17 residues in the CDR3. Germline CDR1 GTSNPN, CDR2 SVGIG (reference sequence). CDR3 loop: CAWSSWGGTGLYTEAFF. The CDR3, as DNA: TGTGCCTGGAGTAGCTGGGGAGGGACAGGGTTATACACTGAAGCTTTCTTT.

The chain combines TRBV27 with TRBJ1-6, with TRBD1 matching 7 bases. With V trimmed by 1 base and J by 0 bases, 9 bases remained unmatched. Germline V lookup: CDR1 MNHEY, CDR2 SMNVEV (reference sequence). This CDR3 spans 19 amino acids. CDR3 sequence: CASSLLGQRSSSYNSPLHF. In nucleotides, the CDR3 is TGTGCCAGCAGTTTATTGGGACAGAGGTCAAGCTCCTATAATTCACCCCTCCACTTT.

The chain couples TRBV5-1 to TRBJ2-1; the match to TRBD1 covers 9 bases. V gave up 0 bases and J gave up 2 bases; unmatched junction bases: 0. Per the germline V gene, CDR1 is SGHRS and CDR2 is YFSETQ. CDR3 length: 15 amino acids. CDR3 coding DNA: TGCGCCAGCAGCTTGGGGACAGGGGCCTACAATGAGCAGTTCTTC. This sequence encodes CASSLGTGAYNEQFF.

V gene TRBV19 combines with J gene TRBJ1-6, with D tentatively TRBD1 (5 bases). The germline gives CDR1 LNHDA, CDR2 SQIVND (reference sequence). This CDR3 has 16 amino acids. V gave up 3 bases and J gave up 6 bases, with 15 bases separating them. The CDR3 loop reads CASSINAVTANSPLHF. As DNA, the CDR3 is TGTGCCAGTAGTATCAACGCCGTGACAGCTAATTCACCCCTCCACTTT.

The genes are TRBV9 and TRBJ1-1, with no clear D. The CDR3 covers 14 residues. Trimming stripped 4 bases from V and 4 bases from J, with 14 bases between. CDR1 and CDR2 (germline): SGDLS, YYNGEE. CDR3 nucleotide sequence: TGTGCCAGCAGCCAACGTATCTCCGGCACTGAAGCTTTCTTT. Protein product: CASSQRISGTEAFF. The full variable domain, its missing parts supplied by reference TRBV9 and TRBJ1-1, is DSGVTQTPKHLITATGQRVTLRCSPRSGDLSVYWYQQSLDQGLQFLIQYYNGEERAKGNILERFSAQQFPDLHSELNLSSLELGDSALYFCASSQRISGTEAFFGQGTRLTVV.

The CDR3 DNA sequence: TGCAGCGTTGGGGTTGAAAAACTGTTTTTT. It translates to CSVGVEKLFF. The chain employs TRBV29-1 and TRBJ1-4; D gene unclear. The length of the CDR3 is 10 residues. Trimming shortened V by 4 bases and J by 7 bases, and 4 bases separated the two germline ends. CDR1 and CDR2 (germline): SQVTM, ANQGSEA. Supplemented by reference TRBV29-1 and TRBJ1-4, the full variable domain reads SAVISQKPSRDICQRGTSLTIQCQVDSQVTMMFWYRQQPGQSLTLIATANQGSEATYESGFVIDKFPISRPNLTFSTLTVSNMSPEDSSIYLCSVGVEKLFFGSGTQLSVL.

The gene calls are TRBV5-6 and TRBJ1-6; 7 nucleotides align to TRBD1. Germline V gives CDR1 SGHDT, CDR2 YYEEEE. V lost 1 base to trimming and J lost 5 bases; unmatched junction nucleotides: 3. This CDR3 has 15 amino acids. Here the CDR3 DNA reads TGTGCCAGCAGCTTGCACAGGGGAAATAATTCACCCCTCCACTTT. This translates into CASSLHRGNNSPLHF.

This clone was counted a few times. The chain uses TRBV28 and TRBJ1-5; no firm D call. The CDR3 consists of 10 residues. Looked up from germline, CDR1 is MDHEN and CDR2 is SYDVKM. The germline V and J ends were trimmed by 8 bases and 11 bases, with 10 bases remaining between them. DNA of the CDR3: TGTGCCAGCTTCAGCACGGCCCAGCATTTT. Protein sequence: CASFSTAQHF.

The rearrangement links TRBV19 to TRBJ2-1; 8 bases map to TRBD2. The trim removed 5 bases at V and 0 bases at J, leaving 3 bases unmatched. This CDR3 is 15 amino acids long. CDR1 and CDR2 (germline): LNHDA, SQIVND (reference sequence). For the CDR3, the DNA is TGTGCCAGTAGTTCAAGCGGGAGCTCCTACAATGAGCAGTTCTTC. Protein product: CASSSSGSSYNEQFF.

This clone was observed once. CDR3 sequence reads: CASRATGQGVGGYTF. CDR3 DNA sequence: TGTGCCAGCAGGGCAACGGGACAGGGGGTAGGCGGCTACACCTTC. The chain employs TRBV27 and TRBJ1-2; 11 bases agree with TRBD1. The CDR3 has 15 amino acids. Germline V gene sequence: CDR1 MNHEY, CDR2 SMNVEV (reference sequence). Trimming took 6 bases from V and 8 from J; bases not matched to a gene: 11.

The CDR3 coding sequence is TGTGCTAGTGCGCAAGGGGGGACCTACAATCAGCCCCAGCATTTT. This sequence encodes CASAQGGTYNQPQHF. V usage is TRBV12-5 and J usage is TRBJ1-5; perhaps TRBD1 as D (6 bases). The CDR3 has 15 residues. V shed 7 bases and J shed 3 bases, with 16 bases lying between them. Germline CDR1 and CDR2: LGHNT and FRNRAP.

The chain joins TRBV7-2 to TRBJ2-6; D is tentatively TRBD1 or TRBD2 (5 bases each). Trimming left V 5 bases short and J 0 bases short, with 20 bases between. This CDR3 comprises 19 residues. The germline gives CDR1 SGHTA, CDR2 FQGNSA. For the CDR3, the DNA is TGTGCCAGCAGCACCCGATCAGGGACGCAGAGCTCTGGGGCCAACGTCCTGACTTTC. Its protein product is CASSTRSGTQSSGANVLTF.

As DNA, the CDR3 is TGTGCCAGCTCACCGCAACAGGGGGAAGGAAGTAGCGAGCAGTACTTC. Its translation is CASSPQQGEGSSEQYF. The V gene is TRBV18, the J gene TRBJ2-7, with 8 bases identical to TRBD1. Losses at the gene ends were 3 bases for V and 6 bases for J; bases not matched to a gene: 13. The germline V gene encodes CDR1 KGHSH and CDR2 LQKENI. This CDR3 has 16 amino acids.

V is TRBV19 and J is TRBJ2-3; 8 bases match TRBD1. V was clipped by 6 bases and J by 3 bases; unmatched bases: 8. The CDR3 is made up of 15 amino acids. Germline lookup yields CDR1 LNHDA and CDR2 SQIVND (reference sequence). The CDR3 region has the DNA TGTGCCAGTAGGACCGGGACAGGTCGAACAGATACGCAGTATTTT. It codes for CASRTGTGRTDTQYF.